Detailed here is one T cell receptor (beta chain). Its antigen remains unidentified. This entry belongs to a study of beta chain features in type 1 diabetes. The isolated RNA, all of it, was reverse transcribed, so expressed TCRB transcripts were what got sequenced. It was found that naive, central memory and regulatory T cell samples averaged about 3.4 million reads. Produced via immunoSEQ multiplex PCR; TCRdb's table is partial and in-frame only. The sample holds 390,000 or so clones, roughly 13% seen once. The CDR3 has 14 residues. V lost 10 bases, J lost 0 bases, and 13 bases lay in between. Germline V gives CDR1 MNHEY, CDR2 SMNVEV (reference sequence). Purity exceeding 95% was reached by all sorted populations. Regarding the study as a whole: Researchers reported that naive, central memory and Treg TCRB repertoires appeared more similar in patients than in healthy donors.

The genes are TRBV27 and TRBJ2-1; no reliable D call. The clonotype was recovered from a man under 40 in good health. Material: naive CD4+ T cells from blood. CDR3 DNA: TGTGCCACCAAAAGGCCTAGCTCCTACAATGAGCAGTTCTTC. It specifies CATKRPSSYNEQFF.